The sequence of this T cell receptor beta chain was determined in a study of blood T cell repertoires in COVID-19. Study as a whole: Sources were T cells, B-cell-depleted T cells, or PBMCs; the material itself was cDNA or gDNA.

In the source study's methods: Using reference gene primer amplification, nucleated cell counts were estimated. The assay was immunoSEQ multiplex PCR, and TCRdb's table has in-frame clones only and misses some. Clone size and the V and J calls come from that table; the DNA yielded D and trimming. Here the sample spans some 240,000 clones, around 83% being singletons. The CDR3 is made up of 15 amino acids. Germline-derived CDR1 and CDR2 are KGHDR and SFDVKD. Trimming pared 4 bases from V and 0 bases from J, leaving 9 bases between. Material for sequencing was peripheral blood. The receptor was derived from a middle-aged woman who had recovered from COVID-19. The J gene is TRBJ1-3, the V gene TRBV24-1, with D possibly TRBD1 on 6 matching bases. The CDR3 reads CATSDRDTSGNTIYF. The CDR3 DNA sequence: TGTGCCACCAGTGACCGGGACACCTCTGGAAACACCATATATTTT.